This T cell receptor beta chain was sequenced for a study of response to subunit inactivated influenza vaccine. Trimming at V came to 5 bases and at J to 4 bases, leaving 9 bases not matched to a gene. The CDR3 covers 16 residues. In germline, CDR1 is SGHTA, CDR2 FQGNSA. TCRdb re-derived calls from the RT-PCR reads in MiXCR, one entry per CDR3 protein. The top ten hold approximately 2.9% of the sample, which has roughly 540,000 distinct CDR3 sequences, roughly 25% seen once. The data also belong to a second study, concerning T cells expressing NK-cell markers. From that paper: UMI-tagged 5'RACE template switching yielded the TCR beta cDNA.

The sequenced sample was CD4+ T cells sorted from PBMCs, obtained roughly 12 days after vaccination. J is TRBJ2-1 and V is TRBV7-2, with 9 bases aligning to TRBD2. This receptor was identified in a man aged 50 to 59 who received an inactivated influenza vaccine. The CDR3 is CASSPASSGNYNEQFF. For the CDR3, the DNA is TGTGCCAGCAGCCCAGCTTCTAGCGGGAATTACAATGAGCAGTTCTTC.